The TCR beta chain under discussion was sequenced for a study of beta chain features in type 1 diabetes. Study conclusions and caveats: Among patients, naive, central memory and Treg TCRB repertoires appeared more similar than among healthy donors.

As every portion of the isolated RNA was reverse transcribed, the sequencing read expressed TCRB transcripts. The assay was immunoSEQ multiplex PCR, and TCRdb's table has in-frame clones only and misses some. The data hold about 260,000 clones, with under 70% observed a single time. This CDR3 contains 14 residues. In germline, CDR1 is SNHLY, CDR2 FYNNEI. V was pared by 1 base and J by 4 bases, with 10 bases between. CD4+ naive, central memory, regulatory and stem cell-like memory subsets were isolated by sorting on CD45RO/CCR7/CD25/CD127/CD95/CD27. Sorting produced populations that all topped 95% purity. This clone came up once. The antigen is unknown.

This TCR came from a man in his thirties or forties in good health. V gene TRBV2 combines with J gene TRBJ1-2; D unresolved. Sequencing input: naive CD4+ T cells from blood. As DNA, the CDR3 is TGTGCCAGCAGTGAAGGCCGGGAGAGCTATGGCTACACCTTC. Its translation is CASSEGRESYGYTF.